The rows below give T cell receptor beta chains drawn from one sample of a study of cytomegalovirus exposure and HLA in healthy donors. Only in-frame clones appear in the TCRdb table, and some are missing; sequencing was by immunoSEQ multiplex PCR. This table holds fewer than 200,000 clones, 70% to 85% found once. Sample: PBMCs. These receptors were collected from a man in his forties in good health and CMV-seronegative. CDR3s include the opening cysteine and the closing phenylalanine or tryptophan. D genes are given only for firm matches.

CDR3aa	j_gene	d_gene	v_gene
CAISEPGLAGGYEQYF	TRBJ2-7	TRBD2	TRBV10-3
CASSSLAGLNNEQFF	TRBJ2-1	TRBD2	TRBV5-4
CASSPGASGRGSYNEQFF	TRBJ2-1	TRBD2	TRBV5-4
CASSIDSGRGSTDTQYF	TRBJ2-3	TRBD2	TRBV19
CASSSLGGESYEQFF	TRBJ2-1	.	TRBV7-8
CASGSSGDSYEQYF	TRBJ2-7	TRBD2	TRBV12-5
CASSVEFLDEQYF	TRBJ2-7	.	TRBV6-4
CASSRDPLRLAAEQYF	TRBJ2-7	TRBD2	TRBV9
CASSKPGLLSYTQYF	TRBJ2-3	.	TRBV7-9
CASSLADRTYEQYF	TRBJ2-7	.	TRBV5-1